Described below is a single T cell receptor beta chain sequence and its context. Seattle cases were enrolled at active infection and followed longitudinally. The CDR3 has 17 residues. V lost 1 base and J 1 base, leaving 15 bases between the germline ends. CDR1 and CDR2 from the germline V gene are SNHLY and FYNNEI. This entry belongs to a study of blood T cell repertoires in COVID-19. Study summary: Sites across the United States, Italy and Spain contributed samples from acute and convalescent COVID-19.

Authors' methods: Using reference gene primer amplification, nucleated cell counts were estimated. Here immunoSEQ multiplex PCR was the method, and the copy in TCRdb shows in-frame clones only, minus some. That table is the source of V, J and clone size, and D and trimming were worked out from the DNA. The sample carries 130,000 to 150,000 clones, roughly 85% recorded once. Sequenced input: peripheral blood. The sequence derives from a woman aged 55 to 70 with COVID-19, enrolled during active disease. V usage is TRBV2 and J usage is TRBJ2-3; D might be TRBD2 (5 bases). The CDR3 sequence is CASSEEALLRGTDTQYF. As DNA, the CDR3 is TGTGCCAGCAGTGAAGAGGCGTTGCTGCGGGGCACAGATACGCAGTATTTT.